The clone carrying this T cell receptor (beta chain) was picked up many times. This sample is drawn from a study of neurological immune-mediated disorders. Germline-derived CDR1 and CDR2 are SGHTA and FQGNSA. V was clipped by 2 bases and J by 4 bases, with 14 bases between them. The CDR3 spans 15 residues. One entry per CDR3 protein results from TCRdb running MiXCR on the 5' RACE reads. The sample holds 70,000 to 95,000 distinct CDR3 sequences, roughly 15% seen once. Sequenced sample: PBMCs. The receptor was derived from a woman in her 50s in good health. The chain uses TRBV7-2 and TRBJ1-1; D is unresolved. The CDR3 protein is CASSLYGPEGTEAFF. The CDR3 nucleotides are TGTGCCAGCAGCTTATATGGACCTGAGGGCACTGAAGCTTTCTTT.